In this sample, the clone carrying this T cell receptor beta chain is medium-sized. The antigen remains undetermined. This entry belongs to a study of spatial heterogeneity in lung cancer. CDR1 MNHEY and CDR2 SVGAGI come from the germline V gene. The CDR3 has 15 amino acids. Trimming cost V 8 bases and J 4 bases, with 18 bases left between them. Time point given: sample taken at primary tumor resection. TCRdb redid the calling of the 5' RACE reads with MiXCR, one entry per CDR3 protein. The sample carries approximately 4,600 distinct CDR3 sequences, around 8% recorded once. Study results and caveats: Within tumors, counts of expanded alpha and beta TCRs tracked tumor mutation counts.

Sequenced material: lung tumor tissue, taken at surgery. This sequence was found in a male donor with early-stage non-small cell lung cancer. The chain links TRBV6-5 to TRBJ2-1; perhaps TRBD2 as D (7 bases). CDR3 in amino acids: CASCGGTPWYNEQFF. CDR3 nucleotides: TGTGCCAGCTGCGGGGGCACCCCCTGGTACAATGAGCAGTTCTTC.